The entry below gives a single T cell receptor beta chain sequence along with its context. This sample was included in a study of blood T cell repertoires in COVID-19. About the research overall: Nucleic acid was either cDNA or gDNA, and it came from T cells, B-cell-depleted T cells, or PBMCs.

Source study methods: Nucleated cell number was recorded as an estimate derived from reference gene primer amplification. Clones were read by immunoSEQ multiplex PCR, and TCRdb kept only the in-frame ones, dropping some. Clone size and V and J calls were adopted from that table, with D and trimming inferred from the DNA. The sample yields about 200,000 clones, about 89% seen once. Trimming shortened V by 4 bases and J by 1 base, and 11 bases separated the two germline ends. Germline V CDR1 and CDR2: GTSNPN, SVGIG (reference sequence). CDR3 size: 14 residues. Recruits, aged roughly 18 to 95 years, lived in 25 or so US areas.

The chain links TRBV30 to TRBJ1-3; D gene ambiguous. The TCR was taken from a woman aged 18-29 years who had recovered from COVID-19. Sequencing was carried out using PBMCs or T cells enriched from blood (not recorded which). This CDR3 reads CAWNVGGSGNTIYF. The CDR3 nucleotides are TGTGCCTGGAATGTCGGTGGTTCTGGAAACACCATATATTTT. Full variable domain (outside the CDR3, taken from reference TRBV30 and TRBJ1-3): SQTIHQWPATLVQPVGSPLSLECTVEGTSNPNLYWYRQAAGRGLQLLFYSVGIGQISSEVPQNLSASRPQDRQFILSSKKLLLSDSGFYLCAWNVGGSGNTIYFGEGSWLTVV.